These 28 T cell receptor beta chains were all obtained from the same sample, sequenced in a study of CD8 T cells in Susac syndrome. Reverse transcription of about 0.5 to 1 ug RNA was carried out with random hexamers. TCRdb called the immunoSEQ multiplex PCR reads again in MiXCR, with one record for every CDR3 protein. Altogether 150,000 to 250,000 distinct CDR3 sequences are present, nearly 95% being singletons, with the ten largest covering about 0.087%. The specimen sequenced was CD4+ T cells from PBMCs. The receptor set was obtained from a human donor with multiple sclerosis.

V usage is TRBV7-9 and J usage is TRBJ2-2; D remains unclear. V lost 3 bases to trimming and J lost 5 bases, with 7 bases between them. The V gene's germline CDR1 is SEHNR and CDR2 FQNEAQ (reference sequence). CDR3 size: 13 residues. CDR3 nucleotide sequence: TGTGCCAGCAGCTTGCTGGGAACCGGGGAGCTGTTTTTT. Encoded protein: CASSLLGTGELFF.

This clonotype came up once. The rearrangement links TRBV6-5 to TRBJ1-2; TRBD1 aligns across 9 bases. Per the germline V gene, CDR1 is MNHEY and CDR2 is SVGAGI. This CDR3 is built from 14 residues. With V trimmed by 2 bases and J by 4 bases, 2 bases remained unmatched. The CDR3 region is CASSYQGQGYGYTF. The CDR3 DNA follows: TGTGCCAGCAGTTACCAGGGACAGGGCTATGGCTACACCTTC.

V gene TRBV5-1 combines with J gene TRBJ2-5, with D perhaps TRBD1 or TRBD2 (6 bases each). CDR1 SGHRS and CDR2 YFSETQ come from the germline V gene. The CDR3 length is 14 residues. The V end was cut by 2 bases, the J end by 7 bases, with 15 bases between. CDR3 DNA: TGCGCCAGCAGCTTCTGGGGGGCTACGGGGACCCAGTACTTC. As protein: CASSFWGATGTQYF.

This clonotype is a singleton in its sample. The rearrangement links TRBV30 to TRBJ2-4; 8 bases fit TRBD2. With 3 bases clipped from V and 9 bases from J, the junction kept 10 bases outside the gene matches. This CDR3 has 14 amino acids. CDR1 is GTSNPN, CDR2 SVGIG, per germline (reference sequence). The CDR3 DNA follows: TGTGCCTGGAGCCCCGGGACTAGAGAAAGCATTCAGTACTTC. It specifies CAWSPGTRESIQYF.

The genes are TRBV7-9 and TRBJ1-5; 7 bases line up with TRBD1. CDR3 size: 17 residues. Germline V gives CDR1 SEHNR, CDR2 FQNEAQ (reference sequence). V shed 3 bases, J shed 2 bases, and the junction held 10 bases outside the gene matches. This CDR3 reads CASSLDRWGGGNQPQHF. The DNA of the CDR3 is TGTGCCAGCAGCTTGGACAGGTGGGGCGGGGGCAATCAGCCCCAGCATTTT.

The chain uses TRBV4-1 and TRBJ2-2; D may match TRBD1 or TRBD2 (5 bases each). From germline, CDR1 is MGHRA and CDR2 YSYEKL. This CDR3 contains 14 residues. V lost 3 bases, J lost 7 bases, and 12 bases lay in between. CDR3 sequence (DNA): TGCGCCAGCAGCCAGCCCGGGGACCGCGGGGAGCTGTTTTTT. Residues: CASSQPGDRGELFF.

In its sample, this clonotype was seen once. V gene TRBV4-1 combines with J gene TRBJ2-2; possible D gene TRBD1, 6 bases. Germline values: CDR1 MGHRA, CDR2 YSYEKL. CDR3 length: 15 amino acids. Trimming stripped 1 base from V and 1 base from J, with 7 bases between. DNA of the CDR3: TGCGCCAGCAGCCAAGTCAGGGGGAACACCGGGGAGCTGTTTTTT. This codes for CASSQVRGNTGELFF.

The V call is TRBV29-1, the J call TRBJ2-5, with D possibly TRBD1 on 5 matching bases. The CDR3 is 14 residues long. Germline loops: CDR1 SQVTM, CDR2 ANQGSEA. Trimming removed 8 bases at V and 5 bases at J, with 21 bases between. The CDR3 bases are TGCAGCACCCAGGCGGCAGGGTGGATGGAGACCCAGTACTTC. It specifies CSTQAAGWMETQYF.

The gene calls are TRBV29-1 and TRBJ1-2; 9 bases agree with TRBD1. Germline trimming cut 5 bases from V and 9 bases from J; bases unmatched to any gene: 10. Germline CDR1 and CDR2: SQVTM and ANQGSEA. The CDR3 covers 13 residues. The CDR3 region is CSVSPGQGVRYTF. CDR3 nucleotide sequence: TGCAGCGTTTCCCCGGGACAGGGAGTACGCTACACCTTC.

V usage is TRBV30 and J usage is TRBJ2-3; D possibly corresponds to TRBD2 (5 bases). Between the trimmed V and J ends, which lost 5 bases and 3 bases, there was a span of 9 bases. The V gene's germline CDR1 is GTSNPN and CDR2 SVGIG (reference sequence). There are 12 residues in the CDR3. The DNA for the CDR3 is TGTGCCTGGGCGGTAGCGACAGATACGCAGTATTTT. It is translated as CAWAVATDTQYF.

The rearrangement joins TRBV3-1 to TRBJ2-5; D remains unclear. CDR1 is LGHDT and CDR2 is YNNKEL in the germline V gene (reference sequence). The CDR3 has 16 residues. Trimming removed 0 bases at V and 6 bases at J, with 17 bases between. CDR3 coding DNA: TGTGCCAGCAGCCAAGAAGTGTCCGCTCGTGGGAAGACCCAGTACTTC. It yields the protein CASSQEVSARGKTQYF.

This clonotype was counted a single time. The chain uses TRBV20-1 and TRBJ2-1; D remains unclear. The CDR3 loop spans 16 amino acids. Trimming took 3 bases from V and 6 from J, leaving 21 bases between them. CDR1 is DFQATT, CDR2 SNEGSKA, per germline (reference sequence). Here the CDR3 DNA reads TGCAGTGCTAGCGGCCCGTCCCCCCGGCCGGTCAATGAGCAGTTCTTC. Its protein is CSASGPSPRPVNEQFF.

The chain joins TRBV9 to TRBJ2-2; the match to TRBD2 covers 10 bases. The length of the CDR3 is 16 residues. Germline V gives CDR1 SGDLS, CDR2 YYNGEE. The V gene end was trimmed by 1 base and the J gene end by 8 bases; junction bases not matched to a gene: 8. This CDR3 is CASSVQSGGAAGELFF. The CDR3, as DNA: TGTGCCAGCAGCGTACAAAGCGGGGGGGCCGCTGGGGAGCTGTTTTTT.

The rearrangement links TRBV25-1 to TRBJ2-7; a possible D gene is TRBD2 (6 bases). V was clipped by 3 bases and J by 1 base, with 10 bases between them. Germline CDR1 is MGHDK and CDR2 is SYGVNS. The CDR3 loop spans 14 amino acids. DNA for the CDR3: TGTGCCAGCAGTGATCCCGGGAGTTCCTACGAGCAGTACTTC. Encoded protein: CASSDPGSSYEQYF.

The genes are TRBV10-2 and TRBJ2-5; D is possibly TRBD1 or TRBD2 (5 bases each). V was clipped by 5 bases and J by 1 base, with 11 bases between them. The germline gives CDR1 WSHSY, CDR2 SAAADI. CDR3 length: 14 residues. The CDR3 sequence: CASSPRGAQETQYF. CDR3 DNA sequence: TGCGCCAGCAGTCCTCGAGGGGCCCAAGAGACCCAGTACTTC.

The V call is TRBV2, the J call TRBJ2-3; a weak D match, TRBD2 (6 bases). This CDR3 spans 13 amino acids. CDR1 SNHLY and CDR2 FYNNEI come from the germline V gene. Between the trimmed V and J ends, which lost 2 bases and 6 bases, there was a span of 9 bases. CDR3: CASSESGRDTQYF. The CDR3 bases are TGTGCCAGCAGTGAAAGTGGGAGGGATACGCAGTATTTT.

This clonotype was found once. The rearrangement links TRBV7-9 to TRBJ1-1, with D unresolved. The germline V and J ends were trimmed by 5 bases and 2 bases, with 6 bases remaining between them. Germline CDR1 reads SEHNR; CDR2 reads FQNEAQ (reference sequence). CDR3 length equals 12 residues. DNA of the CDR3: TGTGCCAGCAGCCCGGACAACACTGAAGCTTTCTTT. As protein: CASSPDNTEAFF.

The chain combines TRBV20-1 with TRBJ2-1, with 14 nucleotides matching TRBD2. Germline-derived CDR1 and CDR2 are DFQATT and SNEGSKA (reference sequence). V dropped 5 bases and J dropped 9; count of bases not matched to a gene: 3. This CDR3 has 13 amino acids. The CDR3: CSAGTSGSGEQFF. The CDR3, as DNA: TGCAGTGCTGGGACTAGCGGGAGTGGTGAGCAGTTCTTC.

This CDR3 is CASSPDGSYGYTF. CDR3 in DNA: TGTGCCAGCAGCCCTGACGGGTCCTATGGCTACACCTTC. The chain recombines TRBV3-1 with TRBJ1-2; D is uncertain. CDR1 is LGHDT and CDR2 is YNNKEL in the germline V gene (reference sequence). This CDR3 spans 13 amino acids. V dropped 4 bases and J dropped 4 bases, with 10 bases sitting between them.

The rearrangement joins TRBV30 to TRBJ2-5; the D gene is possibly TRBD1 (5 bases). CDR3 length: 14 residues. Germline V gene data show CDR1 as GTSNPN and CDR2 as SVGIG (reference sequence). V gave up 0 bases and J gave up 5 bases, with 13 bases separating them. CDR3 in amino acids: CAWSVKGLGETQYF. CDR3 nucleotide sequence: TGTGCCTGGAGTGTAAAGGGGCTGGGGGAGACCCAGTACTTC.

The chain couples TRBV29-1 to TRBJ2-2, with 7 bases identical to TRBD2. Germline lookup yields CDR1 SQVTM and CDR2 ANQGSEA. The CDR3 is made up of 14 amino acids. V gave up 7 bases and J gave up 0 bases; unmatched junction bases: 5. CDR3 loop: CSAGGITNTGELFF. As DNA, the CDR3 is TGCAGCGCCGGGGGGATTACGAACACCGGGGAGCTGTTTTTT.

V is TRBV5-1 and J is TRBJ2-7; 9 positions agree with TRBD2. Germline CDR1 reads SGHRS; CDR2 reads YFSETQ. The V segment lost 0 bases and the J segment 2 bases; nucleotides outside the gene matches: 3. This CDR3 is 15 amino acids long. CDR3 in amino acids: CASSLETSGTYEQYF. Here the CDR3 DNA reads TGCGCCAGCAGCTTGGAGACTAGCGGCACCTACGAGCAGTACTTC.

The J gene is TRBJ1-1, the V gene TRBV7-9; D is uncertain. Germline assignment: CDR1 SEHNR and CDR2 FQNEAQ (reference sequence). The V end was cut by 5 bases, the J end by 0 bases, with 10 bases between. The CDR3 is 14 amino acids. CDR3 nucleotide sequence: TGTGCCAGCAGCCGACATTTCATGAACACTGAAGCTTTCTTT. This encodes CASSRHFMNTEAFF.

V and J are TRBV20-1 and TRBJ1-1; D is ambiguous. V shed 2 bases and J shed 3 bases, with 7 bases lying between them. The CDR3 sequence is 12 residues long. Germline V gene sequence: CDR1 DFQATT, CDR2 SNEGSKA (reference sequence). CDR3 DNA sequence: TGCAGTGCTAGATCGAGGGACACTGAAGCTTTCTTT. This gives the protein CSARSRDTEAFF.

The J gene is TRBJ1-6, the V gene TRBV2; D gene ambiguous. CDR1 and CDR2 from the germline V gene are SNHLY and FYNNEI. This CDR3 contains 11 residues. V was shortened by 5 bases and J by 9 bases, with 5 bases between the two germline ends. Here the CDR3 DNA reads TGTGCCAGCAGTTACGCTTCACCCCTCCACTTT. This codes for CASSYASPLHF.

V is TRBV24-1 and J is TRBJ1-2; D not certain. V lost 1 base and J 4 bases, leaving 12 bases between the germline ends. Germline CDR1 reads KGHDR; CDR2 reads SFDVKD. The CDR3 spans 15 residues. This chain's CDR3 is CATSDFRSDIYGYTF. The CDR3 region has the DNA TGTGCCACCAGTGATTTCCGTTCGGATATCTATGGCTACACCTTC.

The V and J genes are TRBV7-9 and TRBJ2-1; 9 bases are shared with TRBD1. This CDR3 contains 15 residues. Germline trimming cut 7 bases from V and 6 bases from J; bases unmatched to any gene: 10. Germline lookup yields CDR1 SEHNR and CDR2 FQNEAQ (reference sequence). CDR3: CASNGGTGFFNEQFF. CDR3 coding DNA: TGTGCCAGCAACGGAGGGACAGGGTTCTTCAATGAGCAGTTCTTC.

V gene TRBV29-1 combines with J gene TRBJ2-7; 14 positions match TRBD2. Germline V gene data show CDR1 as SQVTM and CDR2 as ANQGSEA. Trimming at V came to 3 bases and at J to 2 bases, leaving 6 bases not matched to a gene. The CDR3 sequence is 16 residues long. This CDR3 reads CSVEGLAGVGTYEQYF. CDR3 DNA: TGCAGCGTTGAGGGACTAGCGGGAGTGGGGACCTACGAGCAGTACTTC.